These 26 T cell receptor beta chains share one sample of origin, sequenced in a study of blood T cell repertoires in COVID-19. Sequencing was performed with immunoSEQ multiplex PCR; in TCRdb, only in-frame clones are kept and a portion is missing. The profile shows 490,000 or so clones, 70% to 90% of them singletons. Sequenced input: PBMCs or T cells enriched from blood (not recorded which). The receptors were gathered from a woman aged 40 to 49 who had recovered from COVID-19.

The V and J genes are TRBV10-1 and TRBJ1-1; no clear D. The ends were cut back, 7 bases at V and 0 bases at J, with 9 bases in the middle. Germline loops: CDR1 WNHNN, CDR2 SYGVQD (reference sequence). The CDR3 has 13 residues. This chain's CDR3 is CASKDKLNTEAFF. The CDR3 DNA is TGCGCCAGCAAAGACAAGTTGAACACTGAAGCTTTCTTT.

This chain connects TRBV2 to TRBJ1-1; no clear D gene. Germline lookup yields CDR1 SNHLY and CDR2 FYNNEI. The CDR3 totals 13 residues. V gave up 3 bases and J gave up 3 bases, with 8 bases separating them. CDR3 nucleotide sequence: TGTGCCAGCAGTGATGAGGGTGACACTGAAGCTTTCTTT. This codes for CASSDEGDTEAFF.

CDR3 sequence (DNA): TGTGCCAGCAGCCAAGCCACAGGGGGGAACATTCAGTACTTC. This codes for CASSQATGGNIQYF. The chain has TRBV3-1 (or the pseudogene TRBV3-2) and TRBJ2-4, with 8 bases fitting TRBD1. Germline V CDR1 and CDR2: LGHDT, YNNKEL (reference sequence). The ends lost 1 base at V and 7 bases at J; junction bases unmatched: 3. The CDR3 length is 14 residues.

The chain is built from TRBV30 and TRBJ2-1; 10 bases match TRBD2. Germline CDR1 and CDR2: GTSNPN and SVGIG (reference sequence). Trimming removed 4 bases from V and 4 bases from J; junction bases left unmatched: 4. The CDR3 covers 14 residues. This chain's CDR3 is CAWIGLAAYNEQFF. CDR3 DNA sequence: TGTGCCTGGATTGGACTAGCGGCTTACAATGAGCAGTTCTTC.

The chain combines TRBV15 with TRBJ1-1; 7 positions match TRBD1. The CDR3 sequence is 17 residues long. With V trimmed by 0 bases and J by 0 bases, 7 bases remained unmatched. The germline gives CDR1 LNHNV, CDR2 YYDKDF (reference sequence). CDR3 in amino acids: CATSRDKYTGVNTEAFF. DNA for the CDR3: TGTGCCACCAGCAGAGATAAGTATACAGGGGTGAACACTGAAGCTTTCTTT.

The chain is built from TRBV27 and TRBJ2-2, with D maybe TRBD1 (6 bases). CDR3 length equals 16 residues. The germline CDR1 and CDR2 sequences are MNHEY and SMNVEV (reference sequence). The V end was cut by 6 bases, the J end by 6 bases, with 20 bases between. The CDR3 loop is CASSLRGGPGAGELFF. The CDR3 region has the DNA TGTGCCAGCAGCCTCCGAGGGGGTCCAGGGGCCGGGGAGCTGTTTTTT.

This clone has more than one count but fewer than ten. The chain couples TRBV19 to TRBJ1-1; 10 nucleotides align to TRBD1. CDR1 is LNHDA and CDR2 is SQIVND in the germline V gene (reference sequence). With 9 bases clipped from V and 2 bases from J, the junction kept 15 bases outside the gene matches. The CDR3 contains 17 residues. The CDR3 sequence: CASRLGTGDTLNTEAFF. The CDR3 DNA reads TGTGCCAGCCGGCTCGGGACAGGGGATACCCTTAACACTGAAGCTTTCTTT. Supplemented by reference TRBV19 and TRBJ1-1, the full variable domain reads DGGITQSPKYLFRKEGQNVTLSCEQNLNHDAMYWYRQDPGQGLRLIYYSQIVNDFQKGDIAEGYSVSREKKESFPLTVTSAQKNPTAFYLCASRLGTGDTLNTEAFFGQGTRLTVV.

V is TRBV24-1 and J is TRBJ2-1, with D unresolved. The CDR3 is 15 residues long. Germline V gene sequence: CDR1 KGHDR, CDR2 SFDVKD. Trimming removed 9 bases at V and 7 bases at J, with 21 bases between. The CDR3 sequence: CATSTSEMETNEQFF. CDR3 sequence (DNA): TGTGCCACCTCGACCTCCGAGATGGAGACGAATGAGCAGTTCTTC.

V gene TRBV5-1 combines with J gene TRBJ2-2, with TRBD1 identical over 7 bases. The CDR3 contains 15 residues. Trimming took 0 bases from V and 5 from J; bases not matched to a gene: 4. Germline CDR1 and CDR2: SGHRS and YFSETQ. This CDR3 is CASSLEGQLTGELFF. Here the CDR3 DNA reads TGCGCCAGCAGCTTGGAGGGACAGCTAACCGGGGAGCTGTTTTTT.

The J gene is TRBJ2-7, the V gene TRBV27; TRBD2 is a possible D gene (6 bases). V lost 8 bases, J lost 3 bases, and 17 bases lay in between. Looked up from germline, CDR1 is MNHEY and CDR2 is SMNVEV (reference sequence). The CDR3 has 14 residues. CDR3 loop: CASRRGATSYEQYF. The CDR3 DNA follows: TGTGCCAGCCGGAGGGGAGCAACGAGCTACGAGCAGTACTTC.

The chain carries TRBV5-5 and TRBJ2-7; a weak D match, TRBD2 (6 bases). The CDR3 totals 14 residues. In germline, CDR1 is SGHKS, CDR2 YYEKEE (reference sequence). V lost 0 bases and J 6 bases, leaving 13 bases between the germline ends. CDR3: CASSLVGTSREQYF. The CDR3 nucleotides are TGTGCCAGCAGCTTGGTCGGGACTTCCCGCGAGCAGTACTTC.

The chain is built from TRBV11-2 and TRBJ2-5, with a tentative D call TRBD1 (6 bases). This CDR3 is 14 amino acids long. V dropped 2 bases and J dropped 5 bases, with 12 bases sitting between them. Per the germline V gene, CDR1 is SGHAT and CDR2 is FQNNGV. The CDR3 nucleotides are TGTGCCAGCAGCTTAAACAGGGTAACGGAGACCCAGTACTTC. It yields the protein CASSLNRVTETQYF.

The chain employs TRBV19 and TRBJ1-6, with D possibly matching TRBD1 (5 bases). Trimming took 7 bases from V and 7 from J, leaving 11 bases between them. This CDR3 has 13 residues. Germline V CDR1 and CDR2: LNHDA, SQIVND (reference sequence). Here the CDR3 DNA reads TGTGCCAGTACCGGGGGGAGGAATTCACCCCTCCACTTT. It specifies CASTGGRNSPLHF.

The rearrangement joins TRBV7-7 to TRBJ2-1, with D maybe TRBD2 (6 bases). V lost 6 bases and J lost 6, with 21 bases in between. The CDR3 extends over 16 amino acids. The germline gives CDR1 SSHAT, CDR2 FNYEAQ (reference sequence). The CDR3 DNA follows: TGTGCCAGCAGTCGTATTCGGAGGGAGGAGATCAATGAGCAGTTCTTC. As protein: CASSRIRREEINEQFF.

The chain has TRBV20-1 and TRBJ2-5; 9 nucleotides line up with TRBD1. This CDR3 comprises 15 residues. Trimming at V came to 3 bases and at J to 5 bases, leaving 10 bases not matched to a gene. Germline lookup yields CDR1 DFQATT and CDR2 SNEGSKA (reference sequence). The CDR3 coding sequence is TGCAGTGCTAGTTTCCGGACAGGGGTTTTGGAGACCCAGTACTTC. Its translation: CSASFRTGVLETQYF.

This clone was seen a handful of times. The rearrangement uses TRBV7-2 and TRBJ2-1; 9 bases map to TRBD1. This CDR3 contains 14 residues. Germline lookup yields CDR1 SGHTA and CDR2 FQGNSA. Trimming at V came to 3 bases and at J to 7 bases, leaving 4 bases not matched to a gene. CDR3 coding DNA: TGTGCCAGCAGCTTGGGGACAGGGCTAAATGAGCAGTTCTTC. Translation gives CASSLGTGLNEQFF.

The rearrangement uses TRBV15 and TRBJ1-2, with a possible D match to TRBD1 (6 bases). Germline CDR1 LNHNV, CDR2 YYDKDF (reference sequence). V dropped 0 bases and J dropped 4 bases, with 18 bases sitting between them. CDR3 length equals 17 residues. Here the CDR3 reads CATSRDKGVRGVYGYTF. For the CDR3, the DNA is TGTGCCACCAGCAGAGATAAGGGCGTCAGGGGAGTCTATGGCTACACCTTC.

The chain employs TRBV18 and TRBJ2-7, with TRBD1 matching 9 bases. The CDR3 runs 15 residues. The germline CDR1 and CDR2 sequences are KGHSH and LQKENI. The V gene end was trimmed by 3 bases and the J gene end by 8 bases; junction bases not matched to a gene: 11. CDR3 in DNA: TGTGCCAGCTCACCGCCATTGGGACAGGGTGATAAGCAGTACTTC. This encodes CASSPPLGQGDKQYF. The variable domain in full, with the rest retrieved from reference TRBV18 and TRBJ2-7, is NAGVMQNPRHLVRRRGQEARLRCSPMKGHSHVYWYRQLPEEGLKFMVYLQKENIIDESGMPKERFSAEFPKEGPSILRIQQVVRGDSAAYFCASSPPLGQGDKQYFGPGTRLTVT.

The chain has TRBV14 and TRBJ2-1; no firm D call. The germline V gene encodes CDR1 SGHDN and CDR2 FVKESK. This CDR3 spans 14 amino acids. V was pared by 1 base and J by 2 bases, with 6 bases between. CDR3 sequence: CASSQVAAYNEQFF. In DNA, the CDR3 is TGTGCCAGCAGCCAAGTGGCAGCCTACAATGAGCAGTTCTTC.

The DNA of the CDR3 is TGTGCCAGCAGCGCCATTCCGACAGGCTTGAGCACTGAAGCTTTCTTT. Residues: CASSAIPTGLSTEAFF. This sequence joins TRBV11-2 and TRBJ1-1; perhaps TRBD1 as D (6 bases). Germline V gene sequence: CDR1 SGHAT, CDR2 FQNNGV. CDR3 length equals 16 residues. Between the trimmed V and J ends, which lost 5 bases and 4 bases, there was a span of 20 bases.

The chain recombines TRBV6-5 with TRBJ2-1, with a tentative D call TRBD1 (5 bases). The CDR3 extends over 15 amino acids. Germline V CDR1 and CDR2: MNHEY, SVGAGI. With 7 bases removed from V and 7 bases from J, the gap between germline ends came to 20 bases. CDR3 amino acids: CASNIILDQGNEQFF. The CDR3 nucleotides are TGTGCCAGCAATATAATCCTGGACCAGGGTAATGAGCAGTTCTTC.

Only one count was recorded for this clone. V is TRBV2 and J is TRBJ1-5; maybe TRBD1 (6 bases). V was shortened by 5 bases and J by 0 bases, with 17 bases between the two germline ends. This CDR3 comprises 17 residues. CDR1 is SNHLY and CDR2 is FYNNEI in the germline V gene. The DNA for the CDR3 is TGTGCCAGCAGTCCTGGACAGATGCTTTATAGCAATCAGCCCCAGCATTTT. It yields the protein CASSPGQMLYSNQPQHF.

The chain combines TRBV28 with TRBJ1-3; 10 nucleotides match TRBD1. CDR3 length equals 16 residues. Trimming cost V 2 bases and J 0 bases; bases outside gene matches: 1. CDR1 and CDR2 (germline): MDHEN, SYDVKM. The CDR3 region has the DNA TGTGCCAGCAGTTTACGGGACAGGGGCTCTGGAAACACCATATATTTT. Translated, it gives CASSLRDRGSGNTIYF.

The gene calls are TRBV5-6 and TRBJ1-3; a possible D gene is TRBD1 (5 bases). The CDR3 runs 17 residues. V lost 0 bases and J lost 2, with 15 bases in between. Germline CDR1 reads SGHDT; CDR2 reads YYEEEE. The CDR3 loop is CASSLVGRGWTGNTIYF. The CDR3 DNA reads as TGTGCCAGCAGCTTGGTAGGTAGGGGATGGACTGGAAACACCATATATTTT.

The chain couples TRBV27 to TRBJ1-5; D gene unclear. V dropped 3 bases and J dropped 2 bases, with 11 bases sitting between them. Germline V gives CDR1 MNHEY, CDR2 SMNVEV (reference sequence). This CDR3 has 15 residues. This CDR3 is CASSFEGYGNQPQHF. The CDR3 nucleotides are TGTGCCAGCAGTTTTGAGGGTTATGGCAATCAGCCCCAGCATTTT.

J is TRBJ2-7 and V is TRBV10-3, with 11 bases identical to TRBD2. Unmatched junction bases numbered 4, after V lost 5 bases and J lost 1 base. The CDR3 sequence is 15 residues long. Looked up from germline, CDR1 is ENHRY and CDR2 is SYGVKD. The CDR3 DNA is TGTGCCATCAGTACCGGGACTAGCGGTTCCTACGAGCAGTACTTC. It yields the protein CAISTGTSGSYEQYF.